This TCR beta chain was recorded in a study of human T cells and chemical hapten exposure. Study-level information: The patients were mostly female; they had alopecia areata, totalis or universalis.

Time point reported: patch test 3, about 24 weeks after DPC sensitization. Specified treatment: therapeutic diphenylcyclopropenone sensitization with weekly scalp DPC. Blood sampling occurred before each patch-test application. The CDR3 contains 14 residues. V lost 2 bases, J lost 5 bases, and 12 bases lay in between. Germline-derived CDR1 and CDR2 are MNHEY and SVGAGI. This clonotype was seen a few times. Its antigen is currently unknown. Unique molecular identifiers were linked by the library to individual cDNA molecules. TCRdb re-called the RACE reads with MiXCR, one entry per CDR3 protein. The sample has about 160,000 distinct CDR3 sequences, about a quarter seen once. Notes on the study in general: The study found that DPC sensitization did not change TCRs above 1 in 1000 frequency.

This receptor was identified in a woman aged 18-29 years with alopecia areata. Some clones in this sample may be carry-over from other donors' samples. This chain uses TRBV6-5 with TRBJ1-1; D possibly corresponds to TRBD1 (5 bases). This specimen consisted of whole blood, obtained in connection with sensitization to the hapten diphenylcyclopropenone (DPC). For the CDR3, the DNA is TGTGCCAGCAGTTACACAGGTAGCGGGACTGAAGCTTTCTTT. This translates into CASSYTGSGTEAFF.